Each of the 7 T cell receptor beta chains below was sequenced from the same sample in a study of cytomegalovirus exposure and HLA in healthy donors. Use of 60 Vbeta and 13 Jbeta primers characterized the PCR. Generated by immunoSEQ multiplex PCR, the TCRdb table keeps only in-frame clones and is missing some. The repertoire includes 150,000 to 200,000 clones, 70% to 80% of them detected once, and about 3% sits in the top ten. The sample was PBMCs. The receptor set was obtained from a male donor in good health and CMV-seronegative.

V usage is TRBV6-5 and J usage is TRBJ2-2, with D possibly matching TRBD1 (6 bases). Per the germline V gene, CDR1 is MNHEY and CDR2 is SVGAGI. The CDR3 is 14 residues long. V lost 7 bases, J lost 6 bases, and 15 bases lay in between. CDR3 region: CASKGTGRSGELFF. The CDR3 DNA is TGTGCCAGCAAAGGTACAGGGAGATCCGGGGAGCTGTTTTTT.

In its sample, this clone was seen a few times. J is TRBJ2-3 and V is TRBV4-2, with 12 bases aligning to TRBD2. The CDR3 is 18 amino acids. The germline V gene encodes CDR1 LGHNA and CDR2 YNFKEQ. The trim removed 1 base at V and 2 bases at J, leaving 7 bases unmatched. The CDR3 coding sequence is TGTGCCAGCAGCCAAGTGCGGCTAGCGGGGGGGACCACAGATACGCAGTATTTT. Encoded protein: CASSQVRLAGGTTDTQYF.

A few counts support this clone. The genes are TRBV10-1 and TRBJ2-3; a possible D gene is TRBD2 (5 bases). V lost 4 bases, J lost 5 bases, and 10 bases lay in between. Looked up from germline, CDR1 is WNHNN and CDR2 is SYGVQD (reference sequence). The CDR3 totals 13 residues. The CDR3 here is CASSGQGGDTQYF. CDR3 coding DNA: TGCGCCAGCAGTGGCCAAGGAGGAGATACGCAGTATTTT.

This clone has just a few counts. This chain joins TRBV5-1 and TRBJ2-7, with TRBD2 matching over 13 bases. There are 17 residues in the CDR3. J was trimmed by 0 bases and V by 0 bases; bases with no gene match: 3. Germline CDR1 and CDR2: SGHRS and YFSETQ. The CDR3 sequence: CASSLGLAGGSSYEQYF. In DNA form, the CDR3 reads TGCGCCAGCAGCTTGGGACTAGCGGGGGGAAGCTCCTACGAGCAGTACTTC.

The CDR3 region is CAWTLGTGVTEAFF. The CDR3 DNA reads TGTGCCTGGACCCTGGGGACAGGCGTGACTGAAGCTTTCTTT. V usage is TRBV30 and J usage is TRBJ1-1, with TRBD1 matching over 8 bases. The ends lost 4 bases at V and 5 bases at J; junction bases unmatched: 9. CDR3 length: 14 amino acids. Looked up from germline, CDR1 is GTSNPN and CDR2 is SVGIG (reference sequence).

As for this clone: Other DNA variants within this sample encode the same CDR3. This chain connects TRBV30 to TRBJ1-5; 7 nucleotides agree with TRBD1. The germline gives CDR1 GTSNPN, CDR2 SVGIG (reference sequence). J gave up 0 bases and V 5 bases, and 4 bases lay outside the gene matches. The CDR3 is 14 amino acids. The CDR3 spells CAWAGGTSNQPQHF. CDR3 sequence (DNA): TGTGCCTGGGCAGGGGGGACTAGCAATCAGCCCCAGCATTTT.

V gene TRBV5-4 combines with J gene TRBJ2-1, with 9 bases lining up with TRBD1. Germline V CDR1 and CDR2: SGHNT, YYREEE (reference sequence). V was clipped by 4 bases and J by 8 bases; unmatched bases: 10. CDR3 length: 15 residues. CDR3 nucleotide sequence: TGTGCCAGCAGCCTAGGACAGGGGTCGGTCTATGAGCAGTTCTTC. The encoded protein is CASSLGQGSVYEQFF.